This entry describes one T cell receptor (beta chain). These data are taken from a study of cytomegalovirus exposure and HLA in healthy donors. The V and J ends lost 0 bases and 14 bases respectively, with 11 bases between them. This CDR3 is 12 amino acids long. CDR1 SEHNR and CDR2 FQNEAQ come from the germline V gene (reference sequence). Primers for the PCR totalled 60 Vbeta and 13 Jbeta. The assay was immunoSEQ multiplex PCR, and TCRdb's table has in-frame clones only and misses some. The sample holds 80,000 to 90,000 clones, approximately 80% seen once. The V call is TRBV7-9, the J call TRBJ2-1; D is perhaps TRBD2 (5 bases). The sequenced material came from PBMCs. The receptor was derived from a woman aged 30 to 39 in good health and CMV-seronegative. CDR3 nucleotides: TGTGCCAGCAGCTTAGCACAGCATAGCGAGTTCTTC. Protein: CASSLAQHSEFF.